This T cell receptor (beta chain) was found in a study of monozygotic twins with inflammatory bowel disease. General study points: Healthy co-twins, by inverse Simpson, had higher TCRbeta diversity than their siblings with IBD. The analysis did not separate different T cell subtypes.

The CDR3 covers 20 residues. Per germline, CDR1 MNHEY and CDR2 SVGEGT. Addition of UMIs with a 6-nucleotide sample barcode was achieved by template switching. From the 5' RACE reads, TCRdb lists one entry per CDR3 protein and no DNA. The table lists 400,000 to 500,000 distinct CDR3 sequences. With respect to this clonotype: The antigen is not known.

The V and J genes are TRBV6-2 or TRBV6-3 and TRBJ2-3; TCRdb returns TRBD2, unconfirmable since there is no DNA. The sequencing sample was made of blood. This receptor was identified in a human donor with ulcerative colitis or Crohn's disease, or a healthy co-twin of an affected twin (not recorded which). The chain's CDR3 is CASSYPPGLAGGALRDTQYF.